This T cell receptor beta chain was documented in a study of Ad26.COV2.S vaccination and SARS-CoV-2 variants. V gave up 7 bases and J gave up 2 bases, with 9 bases separating them. This CDR3 has 12 residues. CDR1 is MDHEN, CDR2 SYDVKM, per germline. This clone was observed a single time. Assay used: immunoSEQ multiplex PCR; TCRdb lists only in-frame clones, some missing. The sample includes 85,000 to 95,000 clones, approximately 86% of them seen just once. The sequence was collected from a human donor who had recovered from COVID-19. The sequencing here drew on peripheral blood, taken after recovery from COVID-19. The chain uses TRBV28 and TRBJ2-7; D is undetermined. The CDR3 DNA reads as TGTGCCAGCAAACGACCCCCCTACGAGCAGTACTTC. Its protein product is CASKRPPYEQYF.